A single T cell receptor beta chain is shown here with its context. The antigen remains unidentified. TCR libraries were prepared from 3,500 to 4,500 ng total RNA each. TCRdb re-called the 5' RACE reads, yielding one record per CDR3 amino acid sequence without DNA. The sample table sets out 300,000 to 400,000 distinct CDR3 sequences. CDR3 size: 14 residues. Germline CDR1 MNHEY, CDR2 SVGEGT. The data originate from a study of monozygotic twins with inflammatory bowel disease. Study-level findings and limits: IBD-affected twins scored below their healthy co-twins in TCRbeta diversity (inverse Simpson).

The chain uses TRBV6-2 or TRBV6-3 and TRBJ2-7; TCRdb returns TRBD1, unconfirmable since there is no DNA. This receptor was obtained from a human donor with ulcerative colitis or Crohn's disease, or a healthy co-twin of an affected twin (not recorded which). Sequenced: blood. CDR3 region: CASRGTAPTYEQYF.